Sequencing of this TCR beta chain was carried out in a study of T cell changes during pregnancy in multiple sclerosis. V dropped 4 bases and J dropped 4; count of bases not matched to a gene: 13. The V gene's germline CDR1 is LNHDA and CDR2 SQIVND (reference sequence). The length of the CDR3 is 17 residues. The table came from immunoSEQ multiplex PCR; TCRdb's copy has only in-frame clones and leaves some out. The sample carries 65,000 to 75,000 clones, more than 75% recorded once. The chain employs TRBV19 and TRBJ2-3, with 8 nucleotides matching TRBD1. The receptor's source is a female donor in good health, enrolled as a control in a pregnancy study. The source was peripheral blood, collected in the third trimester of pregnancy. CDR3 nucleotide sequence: TGTGCCAGTAGTAGGACGTACAGGGGGTTAGGTTCAGATACGCAGTATTTT. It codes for CASSRTYRGLGSDTQYF.